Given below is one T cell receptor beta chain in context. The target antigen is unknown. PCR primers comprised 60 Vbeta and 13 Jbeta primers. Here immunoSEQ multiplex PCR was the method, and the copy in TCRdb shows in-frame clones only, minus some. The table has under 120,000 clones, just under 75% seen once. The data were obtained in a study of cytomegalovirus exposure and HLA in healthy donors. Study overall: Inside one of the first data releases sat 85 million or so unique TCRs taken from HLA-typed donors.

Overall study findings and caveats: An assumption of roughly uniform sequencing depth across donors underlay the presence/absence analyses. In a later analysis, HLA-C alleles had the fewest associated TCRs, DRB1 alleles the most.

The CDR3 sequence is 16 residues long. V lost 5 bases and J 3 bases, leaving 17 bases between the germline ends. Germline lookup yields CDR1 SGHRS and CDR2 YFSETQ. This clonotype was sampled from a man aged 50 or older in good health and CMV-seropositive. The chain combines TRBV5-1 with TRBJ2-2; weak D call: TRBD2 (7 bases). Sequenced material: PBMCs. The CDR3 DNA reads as TGCGCCAGCAGGGTCCGGGCGGGGGCGGACACCGGGGAGCTGTTTTTT. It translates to CASRVRAGADTGELFF.